This T cell receptor beta chain comes out of a study of graft-versus-host responses after intestinal transplantation. Study-wide results and limits: Graft-donor T cell macrochimerism in patients accompanied high graft-versus-host to host-versus-graft clonal ratios in allografts. Early post-transplant falls in HvG clones accompanied the peak levels of circulating GvH clones. GvH clones occurred in recipient marrow; some first appeared in ileum or blood.

J lost 2 bases, V lost 5 bases, and 11 bases had no gene match. Germline CDR1 reads MDHEN; CDR2 reads SYDVKM. The CDR3 contains 19 residues. Note on this clone: Antigen specificity is unknown.

The table came from immunoSEQ multiplex PCR; TCRdb's copy has only in-frame clones and leaves some out. The data contain about 57,000 clones, about 87% of them singletons. Sequenced material: PBMCs, taken 26 days after transplant. This chain connects TRBV28 to TRBJ2-6; 11 bases fit TRBD1. This TCR was sampled from a human patient who received an intestinal transplant, so some T cells may come from the graft donor. The CDR3 bases are TGTGCCAGCAGTCTCACTATGGGACAGGGGGGGGCTGGGGCCAACGTCCTGACTTTC. Protein sequence: CASSLTMGQGGAGANVLTF.